The subject of this entry is one T cell receptor beta chain. Its target is not known. The entry originates in a study of CD8 T cells in ankylosing spondylitis. Study-level findings and limits: Significantly higher representation of disease-linked clones was reported for matched ankylosing spondylitis synovial fluid.

In germline, CDR1 is SQVTM, CDR2 ANQGSEA. This CDR3 comprises 13 residues. Deletions cut 4 bases from V and 2 bases from J, with 11 bases between. Via MiXCR, TCRdb re-called the 5' RACE reads, giving one row per CDR3 protein. This table holds 150,000 or so distinct CDR3 sequences, around a third found once. The sequenced sample was synovial fluid, either unsorted or a sorted T cell fraction (not recorded which). The genes are TRBV29-1 and TRBJ2-5; D is ambiguous. This TCR derives from a male donor with ankylosing spondylitis. The CDR3 sequence is CSVALQVQETQYF. The DNA of the CDR3 is TGCAGCGTTGCGCTACAAGTTCAAGAGACCCAGTACTTC.